Listed below are T cell receptor beta chains from one sample, sequenced in a study of blood T cell repertoires in COVID-19. Clones were sequenced by immunoSEQ multiplex PCR, and TCRdb holds only the in-frame ones, with some missing. The sample has roughly 140,000 clones, 75% to 85% seen once; the top ten hold about 10%. Sequencing was done on a sample of peripheral blood. All receptors come from a man aged 55 to 70 with active or convalescent COVID-19. CDR3s include the opening cysteine and the closing phenylalanine or tryptophan. The D gene is left open where the match is weak. Only some rows state a clone size, as once, few, many or a class for expanded clones.

size	V	J	D	CDR3	DNA
-	TRBV11-2	TRBJ1-4	TRBD1	CASSLTGGVSEKLFF	TGTGCCAGCAGTCTTACAGGGGGAGTGAGTGAAAAACTGTTTTTT
-	TRBV19	TRBJ1-5	-	CASSIGAQSHYNQPQHF	TGTGCCAGTAGTATAGGCGCTCAATCCCACTACAATCAGCCCCAGCATTTT
-	TRBV24-1	TRBJ2-2	-	CATSDTGTGELFF	TGTGCCACCAGTGATACCGGGACCGGGGAGCTGTTTTTT
-	TRBV7-9	TRBJ1-5	-	CASSLKGQSGNQPQHF	TGTGCCAGCAGCTTGAAGGGACAAAGTGGCAATCAGCCCCAGCATTTT
once	TRBV7-2	TRBJ2-5	-	CASSIWTVQETQYF	TGTGCCAGCAGCATATGGACAGTGCAAGAGACCCAGTACTTC
-	TRBV15	TRBJ1-1	-	CATSKDSGNTEAFF	TGTGCCACCAGCAAAGACAGTGGGAACACTGAAGCTTTCTTT
-	TRBV6-2/TRBV6-3	TRBJ1-2	-	CASSSPGPNYGYTF	TGTGCCAGCAGTTCACCGGGTCCTAACTATGGCTACACCTTC
-	TRBV9	TRBJ2-1	TRBD1	CASSPRTGSNDEQFF	TGTGCCAGCAGCCCACGGACAGGGTCAAACGATGAGCAGTTCTTC
-	TRBV6-2/TRBV6-3	TRBJ1-2	TRBD1	CASSPTGSYGYTF	TGTGCCAGCAGCCCGACAGGGTCCTATGGCTACACCTTC
few	TRBV7-9	TRBJ1-4	TRBD1	CASSLRTGGKLFF	TGTGCCAGCAGCCTAAGGACAGGGGGAAAACTGTTTTTT
-	TRBV14	TRBJ2-3	-	CASSQEAGNTDTQYF	TGTGCCAGCAGCCAAGAAGCAGGGAACACAGATACGCAGTATTTT
-	TRBV24-1	TRBJ1-1	-	CATSVPGSDEAFF	TGTGCCACCAGTGTCCCCGGGTCCGATGAAGCTTTCTTT
-	TRBV12-3/TRBV12-4	TRBJ1-2	-	CASSLKAAGYTF	TGTGCCAGCAGTTTAAAAGCCGCTGGCTACACCTTC
-	TRBV5-4	TRBJ2-3	-	CASSSGLNTDTQYF	TGTGCCAGCAGCTCCGGACTTAACACAGATACGCAGTATTTT
once	TRBV3-1/TRBV3-2	TRBJ2-1	TRBD1	CASSPRDRGGKFF	TGTGCCAGCAGCCCGAGGGACAGGGGCGGCAAGTTCTTC
-	TRBV10-3	TRBJ2-2	-	CAISERGLGTGELFF	TGTGCCATCAGTGAGAGGGGACTGGGGACCGGGGAGCTGTTTTTT
-	TRBV7-2	TRBJ1-1	-	CASSLGTQFRTEAFF	TGTGCCAGCAGCTTAGGGACACAATTTAGAACTGAAGCTTTCTTT
-	TRBV19	TRBJ2-3	-	CASSIGGGTDTQYF	TGTGCCAGTAGTATAGGCGGGGGCACAGATACGCAGTATTTT
-	TRBV6-2/TRBV6-3	TRBJ2-2	TRBD2	CASSRTSGTGELFF	TGTGCCAGCAGCCGGACTAGTGGCACCGGGGAGCTGTTTTTT
-	TRBV30	TRBJ1-3	TRBD1	CAWGGQGAGNTIYF	TGTGCCTGGGGGGGACAGGGGGCTGGAAACACCATATATTTT
-	TRBV7-9	TRBJ2-7	-	CASSSQGAYEQYF	TGTGCCAGCAGCTCACAGGGAGCCTACGAGCAGTACTTC
-	TRBV19	TRBJ2-3	TRBD1	CASSSRDRVTDTQYF	TGTGCCAGTAGTTCCCGGGACAGGGTAACAGATACGCAGTATTTT
-	TRBV6-1	TRBJ1-2	TRBD1	CASSGQIRDRAAYGYTF	TGTGCCAGCAGTGGCCAAATCCGGGACAGGGCGGCCTATGGCTACACCTTC
-	TRBV4-3	TRBJ2-2	TRBD2	CASSPRLASGELFF	TGCGCCAGCAGCCCCAGACTAGCATCCGGGGAGCTGTTTTTT
-	TRBV30	TRBJ1-5	TRBD1	CAWSGGQGRGGNQPQHF	TGTGCCTGGAGTGGGGGACAGGGAAGAGGGGGCAATCAGCCCCAGCATTTT
-	TRBV7-9	TRBJ1-4	TRBD1	CASNRGTQEKLFF	TGTGCCAGCAACAGGGGTACCCAGGAAAAACTGTTTTTT
-	TRBV19	TRBJ1-2	-	CASSMGRLNYGYTF	TGTGCCAGTAGTATGGGGCGCCTTAACTATGGCTACACCTTC
-	TRBV24-1	TRBJ1-5	-	CATSDSGGGNQPQHF	TGTGCCACCAGTGATTCCGGGGGGGGCAATCAGCCCCAGCATTTT
-	TRBV18	TRBJ1-4	-	CASSPGQGEKLFF	TGTGCCAGCTCACCGGGGCAGGGTGAAAAACTGTTTTTT
once	TRBV11-2	TRBJ2-3	TRBD2	CASSRGTRNTDTQYF	TGTGCCAGCAGCCGCGGGACTAGAAACACAGATACGCAGTATTTT
-	TRBV19	TRBJ1-4	-	CASSIHEATNEKLFF	TGTGCCAGTAGTATCCATGAGGCAACTAATGAAAAACTGTTTTTT
-	TRBV19	TRBJ1-5	TRBD1	CASSGTGNQPQHF	TGTGCCAGTAGTGGGACAGGGAATCAGCCCCAGCATTTT